The 8 T cell receptor beta chains below come from one sample, sequenced in a study of cytomegalovirus exposure and HLA in healthy donors. 13 Jbeta primers and 60 Vbeta primers were used for the PCR. This table comes from immunoSEQ multiplex PCR, and its TCRdb copy is limited to in-frame clones, with some not included. The sample yields 160,000 or so clones, about three quarters seen once. The sequencing input was PBMCs. The source is a woman between 40 and 55 years old in good health and CMV-seropositive.

The chain couples TRBV7-8 to TRBJ1-2, with D uncertain. Deletions cut 0 bases from V and 5 bases from J, with 10 bases between. There are 14 residues in the CDR3. Germline CDR1 is SGHVS and CDR2 is FQNEAQ. The CDR3 here is CASSLALRGYGYTF. Written as DNA, the CDR3 is TGTGCCAGCAGCTTAGCGCTTCGGGGATATGGCTACACCTTC.

The chain employs TRBV7-2 and TRBJ1-2, with TRBD1 matching 11 bases. V lost 5 bases to trimming and J lost 6 bases; unmatched junction nucleotides: 11. Germline V gene sequence: CDR1 SGHTA, CDR2 FQGNSA. CDR3 length equals 16 residues. The CDR3 loop is CASSPRTGGALDGYTF. DNA for the CDR3: TGTGCCAGCAGCCCTCGGACAGGGGGCGCCTTAGATGGCTACACCTTC.

The chain employs TRBV7-3 and TRBJ2-1; 11 bases map to TRBD2. CDR1 and CDR2 (germline): SGHTA, FQGTGA. The CDR3 extends over 16 amino acids. Unmatched junction bases numbered 9, after V lost 1 base and J lost 10 bases. The DNA for the CDR3 is TGTGCCAGCAGCTTAATGGGGACTAGCGGTACGGGCGAGCAGTTCTTC. It specifies CASSLMGTSGTGEQFF.

Points on this clone: The sample has other DNA sequences that encode this CDR3 too. The CDR3 nucleotides are TGCGCCAGCAGCCAAGTCGGACAGGGAAACACTGAAGCTTTCTTT. Translated, it gives CASSQVGQGNTEAFF. This chain connects TRBV4-3 to TRBJ1-1, with 8 positions matching TRBD1. CDR3 length: 15 residues. V lost 1 base, J lost 2 bases, and 3 bases stayed unmatched. Germline V gene sequence: CDR1 LGHNA, CDR2 YSLEER.

The chain uses TRBV5-1 and TRBJ1-1, with D perhaps matching TRBD1 (5 bases). The CDR3 is 14 amino acids. CDR1 SGHRS and CDR2 YFSETQ come from the germline V gene. V shed 2 bases and J shed 9 bases, with 17 bases lying between them. The CDR3 coding sequence is TGCGCCAGCAGCTTCGGGGGTTCGAATCTCCAAGCTTTCTTT. Amino acids: CASSFGGSNLQAFF.

This clone has a handful of counts. The V call is TRBV4-1, the J call TRBJ2-2; TRBD2 matches 8 bases. V lost 4 bases and J lost 4; bases outside the gene matches: 14. Germline CDR1 is MGHRA and CDR2 is YSYEKL. The CDR3 is made up of 18 amino acids. This chain's CDR3 is CASSLKRTSLVSTGELFF. As DNA, the CDR3 is TGCGCCAGCAGCCTGAAAAGGACTAGCCTTGTATCCACCGGGGAGCTGTTTTTT.

In DNA, the CDR3 is TGTGCCAGCAGCTTAGGGACGGCAGGGGTTGGGAGAAATGAAAAACTGTTTTTT. The encoded protein is CASSLGTAGVGRNEKLFF. The chain couples TRBV7-9 to TRBJ1-4, with D perhaps matching TRBD1 (6 bases). Germline loops: CDR1 SEHNR, CDR2 FQNEAQ (reference sequence). Between the trimmed V and J ends, which lost 1 base and 5 bases, there was a span of 20 bases. The CDR3 is made up of 18 amino acids.

V is TRBV28 and J is TRBJ2-1; 8 bases fit TRBD2. With V trimmed by 5 bases and J by 4 bases, 10 bases remained unmatched. Germline V gives CDR1 MDHEN, CDR2 SYDVKM. This CDR3 spans 16 amino acids. The CDR3 sequence: CASSLRGGGMYNEQFF. CDR3 bases: TGTGCCAGCAGTCTACGGGGCGGGGGGATGTACAATGAGCAGTTCTTC. The complete variable domain, with remaining parts taken from reference TRBV28 and TRBJ2-1, reads DVKVTQSSRYLVKRTGEKVFLECVQDMDHENMFWYRQDPGLGLRLIYFSYDVKMKEKGDIPEGYSVSREKKERFSLILESASTNQTSMYLCASSLRGGGMYNEQFFGPGTRLTVL.